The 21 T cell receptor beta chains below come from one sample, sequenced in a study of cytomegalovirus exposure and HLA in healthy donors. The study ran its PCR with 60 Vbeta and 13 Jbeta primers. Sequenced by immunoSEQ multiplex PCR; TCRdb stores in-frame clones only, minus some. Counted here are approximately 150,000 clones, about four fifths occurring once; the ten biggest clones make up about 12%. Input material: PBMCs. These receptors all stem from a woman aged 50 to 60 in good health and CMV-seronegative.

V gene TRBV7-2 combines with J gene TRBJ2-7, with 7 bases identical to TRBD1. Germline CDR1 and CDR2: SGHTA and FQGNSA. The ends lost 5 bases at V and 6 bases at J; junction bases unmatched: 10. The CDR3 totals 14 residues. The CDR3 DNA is TGTGCCAGCAGCCTATGGGACAGCGGTAGCGAGCAGTACTTC. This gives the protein CASSLWDSGSEQYF.

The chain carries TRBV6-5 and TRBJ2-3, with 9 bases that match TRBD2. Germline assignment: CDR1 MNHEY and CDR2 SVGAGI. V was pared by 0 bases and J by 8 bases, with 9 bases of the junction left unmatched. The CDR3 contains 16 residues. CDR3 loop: CASSYSGGGGAGTQYF. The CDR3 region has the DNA TGTGCCAGCAGTTACTCGGGTGGCGGGGGGGCCGGTACGCAGTATTTT.

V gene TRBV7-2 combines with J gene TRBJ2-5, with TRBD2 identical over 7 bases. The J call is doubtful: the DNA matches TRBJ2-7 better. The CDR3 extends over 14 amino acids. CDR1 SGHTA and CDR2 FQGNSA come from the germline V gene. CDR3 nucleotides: TGTGCCAGCAGCCATAGCGGGCCCGGCTACGAGCAGTACTTC. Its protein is CASSHSGPGYEQYF.

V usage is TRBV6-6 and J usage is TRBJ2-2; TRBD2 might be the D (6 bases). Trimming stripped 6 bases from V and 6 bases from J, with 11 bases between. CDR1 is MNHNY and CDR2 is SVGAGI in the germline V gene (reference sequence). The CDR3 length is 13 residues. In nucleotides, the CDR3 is TGTGCCAGCAGCCCAACTAGCCCCGGGGAGCTGTTTTTT. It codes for CASSPTSPGELFF.

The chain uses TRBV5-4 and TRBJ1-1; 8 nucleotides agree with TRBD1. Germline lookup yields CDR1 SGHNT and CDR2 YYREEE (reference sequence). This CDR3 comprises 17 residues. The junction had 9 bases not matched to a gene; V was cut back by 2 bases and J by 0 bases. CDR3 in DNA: TGTGCCAGCAGCTTTAGGGCAGGGGGCGTTCTGAACACTGAAGCTTTCTTT. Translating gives CASSFRAGGVLNTEAFF.

In DNA, the CDR3 is TGCAGCGTTGAGGATCCAGGGCGGGGGAGGTATGGCTACACCTTC. This codes for CSVEDPGRGRYGYTF. The genes are TRBV29-1 and TRBJ1-2, with D perhaps TRBD1 (5 bases). V lost 3 bases to trimming and J lost 5 bases, with 19 bases between them. This CDR3 is built from 15 residues. CDR1 and CDR2 from the germline V gene are SQVTM and ANQGSEA.

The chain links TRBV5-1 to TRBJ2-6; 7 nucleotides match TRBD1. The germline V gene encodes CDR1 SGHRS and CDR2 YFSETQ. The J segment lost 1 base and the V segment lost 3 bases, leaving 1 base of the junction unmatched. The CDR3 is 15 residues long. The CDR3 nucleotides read TGCGCCAGCAGCTCGACAGGGTCTGGGGCCAACGTCCTGACTTTC. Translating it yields CASSSTGSGANVLTF.

CDR3 loop: CASSLGLPGRDGYTF. CDR3 nucleotides: TGTGCCAGCAGCTTGGGCTTGCCAGGGAGGGATGGCTACACCTTC. The gene calls are TRBV5-6 and TRBJ1-2, with D tentatively TRBD1 (5 bases). Trimming removed 0 bases from V and 6 bases from J, with 15 bases in between. The germline CDR1 and CDR2 sequences are SGHDT and YYEEEE. This CDR3 contains 15 residues.

CDR3 nucleotides: TGTGCCAGCAGCCTGGACAGGGGGCTGACAGATACGCAGTATTTT. This translates into CASSLDRGLTDTQYF. The chain joins TRBV11-2 to TRBJ2-3; 11 bases are a match to TRBD1. Unmatched junction bases numbered 4, after V lost 5 bases and J lost 3 bases. Germline assignment: CDR1 SGHAT and CDR2 FQNNGV. The CDR3 totals 15 residues.

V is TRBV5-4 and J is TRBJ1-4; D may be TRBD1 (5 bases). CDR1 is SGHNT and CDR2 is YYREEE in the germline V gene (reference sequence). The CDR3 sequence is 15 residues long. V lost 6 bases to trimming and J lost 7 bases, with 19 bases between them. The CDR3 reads CASIDRSPGGEKLFF. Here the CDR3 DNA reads TGTGCCAGCATCGACAGATCTCCCGGGGGTGAAAAACTGTTTTTT.

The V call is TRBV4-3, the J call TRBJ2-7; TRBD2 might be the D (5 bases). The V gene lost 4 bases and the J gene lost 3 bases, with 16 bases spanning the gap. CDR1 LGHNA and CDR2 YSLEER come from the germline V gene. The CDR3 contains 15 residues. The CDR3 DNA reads TGCGCCAGCAGCCCCCAGGTGGACTCCTACTACGAGCAGTACTTC. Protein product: CASSPQVDSYYEQYF.

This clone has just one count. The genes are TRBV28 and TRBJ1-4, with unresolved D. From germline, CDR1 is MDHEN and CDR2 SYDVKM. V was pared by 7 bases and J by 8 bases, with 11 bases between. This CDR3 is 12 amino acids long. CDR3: CASKNGGEKLFF. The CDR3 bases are TGTGCCAGCAAGAACGGCGGAGAAAAACTGTTTTTT.

CDR3 in amino acids: CARARVTYEQYF. CDR3 DNA sequence: TGTGCCAGGGCCAGGGTTACGTACGAGCAGTACTTC. This chain joins TRBV11-2 and TRBJ2-7, with D maybe TRBD1 (5 bases). V lost 9 bases and J lost 4, with 13 bases in between. This CDR3 spans 12 amino acids. CDR1 and CDR2 (germline): SGHAT, FQNNGV.

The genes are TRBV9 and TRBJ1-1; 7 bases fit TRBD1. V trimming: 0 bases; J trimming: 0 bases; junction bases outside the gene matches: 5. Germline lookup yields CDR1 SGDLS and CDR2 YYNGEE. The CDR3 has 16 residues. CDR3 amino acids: CASSVVGTVMNTEAFF. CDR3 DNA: TGTGCCAGCAGCGTAGTTGGGACAGTAATGAACACTGAAGCTTTCTTT.

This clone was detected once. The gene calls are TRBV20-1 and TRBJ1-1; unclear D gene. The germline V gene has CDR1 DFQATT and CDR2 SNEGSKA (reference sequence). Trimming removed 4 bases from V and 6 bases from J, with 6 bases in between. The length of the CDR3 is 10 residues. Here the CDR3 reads CSAIDSEAFF. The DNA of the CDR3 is TGCAGTGCTATTGACTCTGAAGCTTTCTTT.

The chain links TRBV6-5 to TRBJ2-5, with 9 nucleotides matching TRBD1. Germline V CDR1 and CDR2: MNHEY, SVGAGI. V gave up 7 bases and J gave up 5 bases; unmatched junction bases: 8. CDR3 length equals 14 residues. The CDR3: CASNSWDRDETQYF. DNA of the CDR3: TGTGCCAGCAACAGTTGGGACAGGGACGAGACCCAGTACTTC.

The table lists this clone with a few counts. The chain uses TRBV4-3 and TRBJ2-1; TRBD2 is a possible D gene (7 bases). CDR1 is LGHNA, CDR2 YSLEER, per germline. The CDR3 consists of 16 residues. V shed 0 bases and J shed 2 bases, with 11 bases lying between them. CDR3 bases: TGCGCCAGCAGCCAAGATGGGGGGGGGCCCTACAATGAGCAGTTCTTC. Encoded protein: CASSQDGGGPYNEQFF.

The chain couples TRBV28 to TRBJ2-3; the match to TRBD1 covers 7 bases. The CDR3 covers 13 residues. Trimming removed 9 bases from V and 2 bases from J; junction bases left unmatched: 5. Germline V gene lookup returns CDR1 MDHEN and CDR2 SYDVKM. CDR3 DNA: TGTGCCAGTGAAGACAGGGTCACAGATACGCAGTATTTT. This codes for CASEDRVTDTQYF.

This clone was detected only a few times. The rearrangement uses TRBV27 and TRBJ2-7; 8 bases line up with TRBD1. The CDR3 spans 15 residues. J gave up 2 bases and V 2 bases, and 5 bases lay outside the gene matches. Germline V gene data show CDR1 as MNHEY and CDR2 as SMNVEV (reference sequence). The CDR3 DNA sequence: TGTGCCAGCAGTTTAGGGGCAGGGGGCCCCTACGAGCAGTACTTC. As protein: CASSLGAGGPYEQYF.

The CDR3, as DNA: TGTGCCTGGGGGCGAGGCGAGGGCTCCTACGAGCAGTACTTC. Translated, it gives CAWGRGEGSYEQYF. The chain employs TRBV30 and TRBJ2-7; tentative D call: TRBD2 (5 bases). Germline V CDR1 and CDR2: GTSNPN, SVGIG (reference sequence). The CDR3 contains 14 residues. V lost 5 bases, J lost 0 bases, and 14 bases lay in between.

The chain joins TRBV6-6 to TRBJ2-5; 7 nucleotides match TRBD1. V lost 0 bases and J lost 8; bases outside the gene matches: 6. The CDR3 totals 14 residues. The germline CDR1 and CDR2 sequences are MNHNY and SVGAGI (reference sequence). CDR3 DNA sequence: TGTGCCAGCAGTTACTCGGGACAGCTAGTCACCCAGTACTTC. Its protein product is CASSYSGQLVTQYF.